This T cell receptor beta chain was recorded in a study of cytomegalovirus exposure and HLA in healthy donors. Whole-study findings and limits: First-cohort TCR clusters were later found to tend to co-occur in the roughly 130 validation repertoires.

As regards this clone: Its specificity is not known.

Measured with immunoSEQ multiplex PCR; TCRdb has only the in-frame clones, and not every one. Of about 150,000 clones listed, approximately 86% are singletons. Trimming removed 5 bases from V and 0 bases from J, with 16 bases in between. The CDR3 is made up of 16 amino acids. Per germline, CDR1 SGHRS and CDR2 YFSETQ. This clonotype was obtained from a man aged 18-30 years in good health and CMV-seropositive. The V gene is TRBV5-1, the J gene TRBJ2-3; D is perhaps TRBD1 (6 bases). The material sequenced was PBMCs. CDR3 amino acids: CASRVDRSRSTDTQYF. CDR3 DNA: TGCGCCAGCAGGGTTGACAGGAGTCGGAGCACAGATACGCAGTATTTT.